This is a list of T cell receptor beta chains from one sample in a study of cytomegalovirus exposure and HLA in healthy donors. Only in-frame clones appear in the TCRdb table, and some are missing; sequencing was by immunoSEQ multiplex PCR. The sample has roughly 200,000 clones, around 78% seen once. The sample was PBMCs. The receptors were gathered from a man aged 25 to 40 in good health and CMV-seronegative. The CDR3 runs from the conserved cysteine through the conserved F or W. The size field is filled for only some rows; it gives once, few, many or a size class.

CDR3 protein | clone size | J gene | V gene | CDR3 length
CSARDGVGQYF | NA | TRBJ2-7 | TRBV20-1 | 11
CASTWGLGSDTQYF | NA | TRBJ2-3 | TRBV6-5 | 14
CASTYGSSQPQHF | NA | TRBJ1-5 | TRBV7-9 | 13
CASSVTGTTYNEQFF | NA | TRBJ2-1 | TRBV7-3 | 15
CASSLASGGKTYEQYF | NA | TRBJ2-7 | TRBV5-5 | 16
CASSDGGASTDTQYF | NA | TRBJ2-3 | TRBV2 | 15
CASSGPGNQPQHF | NA | TRBJ1-5 | TRBV6-1 | 13
CASSPRAAQGKEYGYTF | NA | TRBJ1-2 | TRBV18 | 17
CASSEWTGNQPQHF | NA | TRBJ1-5 | TRBV19 | 14
CASNGRAWTQYF | NA | TRBJ2-5 | TRBV28 | 12
CASSWRTSGGNTGELFF | NA | TRBJ2-2 | TRBV9 | 17
CAISAELARNEQFF | once | TRBJ2-1 | TRBV10-3 | 14
CASRGQGVVEDGYTF | NA | TRBJ1-2 | TRBV19 | 15
CASSVAGGPGNEQFF | NA | TRBJ2-1 | TRBV18 | 15
CASSLGGQVTNYGYTF | NA | TRBJ1-2 | TRBV13 | 16
CAISADRDYGYTF | NA | TRBJ1-2 | TRBV10-3 | 13
CASRVQGSSGNTIYF | NA | TRBJ1-3 | TRBV5-1 | 15
CASARGAGSSYNSPLHF | few | TRBJ1-6 | TRBV19 | 17
CASSVGHLNTEAFF | NA | TRBJ1-1 | TRBV10-1 | 14
CASSPGQHSYEQYF | NA | TRBJ2-7 | TRBV7-9 | 14
CSVQGKGREKLFF | NA | TRBJ1-4 | TRBV29-1 | 13
CASSLGDRGQGNEQFF | NA | TRBJ2-1 | TRBV7-9 | 16
CASSPLGGAEETQYF | NA | TRBJ2-5 | TRBV5-6 | 15
CASSPTGTTLYNEQFF | few | TRBJ2-1 | TRBV25-1 | 16
CASTQAPAGVADEQFF | NA | TRBJ2-1 | TRBV6-1 | 16
CANSARRGYEQYF | NA | TRBJ2-7 | TRBV6-1 | 13
CASSLGGGQGDNEQFF | NA | TRBJ2-1 | TRBV5-1 | 16
CASSISPWDWIGETQYF | NA | TRBJ2-5 | TRBV19 | 17
CASSPGTGEPQHF | NA | TRBJ1-5 | TRBV5-1 | 13
CAIRGRDRENTEAFF | NA | TRBJ1-1 | TRBV10-3 | 15
CSVDISGTSEFF | NA | TRBJ2-1 | TRBV29-1 | 12
CASSATGSNEKLFF | few | TRBJ1-4 | TRBV9 | 14
CAWGAGDLNEQYF | NA | TRBJ2-7 | TRBV30 | 13
CASSLLLGGRNEQFF | once | TRBJ2-1 | TRBV7-3 | 15
CASSPVGGVGSYNEQFF | NA | TRBJ2-1 | TRBV18 | 17
CASSPPGGAEGEQYF | NA | TRBJ2-7 | TRBV7-9 | 15
CASPRGSMGTGELFF | NA | TRBJ2-2 | TRBV6-1 | 15
CASSVESSWETQYF | NA | TRBJ2-5 | TRBV9 | 14
CASSPRTGPYEQYF | NA | TRBJ2-7 | TRBV4-1 | 14
CASSLNWDSMNTEAFF | NA | TRBJ1-1 | TRBV4-1 | 16
CASSLGLAGPSDTQYF | NA | TRBJ2-3 | TRBV5-4 | 16
CASSKQGHTQYF | NA | TRBJ2-3 | TRBV5-6 | 12
CASSVVSRGARRTGELFF | few | TRBJ2-2 | TRBV9 | 18
CASSYRGTGANVLTF | many | TRBJ2-6 | TRBV6-5 | 15
CSVEDPSFYGYTF | NA | TRBJ1-2 | TRBV29-1 | 13
CASGRTGGRETQYF | few | TRBJ2-5 | TRBV7-6 | 14
CASSYSGSYGYTF | NA | TRBJ1-2 | TRBV6-5 | 13
CASSLDWGGAGQPQHF | few | TRBJ1-5 | TRBV5-1 | 16
CASSQSDKGQTRRTQYF | NA | TRBJ2-3 | TRBV23-1 | 17
CASSQVAGVGETQYF | NA | TRBJ2-5 | TRBV4-2 | 15
CASSRGGQETQYF | NA | TRBJ2-5 | TRBV7-3 | 13
CASSLKSANTGELFF | NA | TRBJ2-2 | TRBV5-1 | 15
CASSRGTEPGGKETQYF | NA | TRBJ2-5 | TRBV2 | 17
CASSLSSGQGIAGANVLTF | NA | TRBJ2-6 | TRBV27 | 19
CASSQGTRTDTEAFF | NA | TRBJ1-1 | TRBV4-1 | 15
CASRNTGGLAANEQFF | NA | TRBJ2-1 | TRBV27 | 16
CASSFFWQGVSGTQYF | NA | TRBJ2-3 | TRBV5-6 | 16
CASSQEGAAQETQYF | NA | TRBJ2-5 | TRBV4-1 | 15